The entry below describes one TCR beta chain. The source of the sample is a study of OX40 agonist ivuxolimab in advanced cancers. Study overall: An agonistic anti-OX40 (CD134) antibody, ivuxolimab, was used to treat the patients. Among those treated, three patients had partial responses, one with hepatocellular carcinoma and two with cutaneous melanoma.

Sequencing was performed with immunoSEQ multiplex PCR; in TCRdb, only in-frame clones are kept and a portion is missing. The repertoire holds roughly 60,000 clones, with roughly 86% as singletons. The CDR3 is 14 amino acids. V lost 4 bases and J lost 5, with 15 bases in between. In germline, CDR1 is SGHDT, CDR2 YYEEEE. The sequence derives from an adult with an advanced solid tumor such as melanoma, head and neck, liver or kidney cancer. Sequencing used CD4+ or CD8+ T cells sorted from blood, obtained in a trial of the OX40 agonist ivuxolimab. The rearrangement links TRBV5-6 to TRBJ1-2, with D tentatively TRBD1 (6 bases). Here the CDR3 reads CASSRRGGRYGYTF. The DNA of the CDR3 is TGTGCCAGCAGCCGAAGGGGGGGACGTTATGGCTACACCTTC.